This TCR beta chain was identified during a study of T cells in Graves' hyperthyroidism and ophthalmopathy. RNA transcripts yielded amplified TCR beta CDR3 regions. Using the HTBI primer set, a first-round RT-PCR was run on the TCR CDR3. TCRdb re-called the multiplex PCR reads through MiXCR, storing one row per CDR3 protein. The repertoire includes some 200,000 distinct CDR3 sequences, roughly 18% of them detected once, and roughly 50% sits in the top ten. Study-wide results and limits: Among thyroid clonotypes expanded above 0.001, most also appeared in blood. Stable hyperthyroidism and ophthalmopathy were separated using 13 V-J signatures.

This clonotype was seen repeatedly, ten times or more. The antigen is unknown. The CDR3 runs to 17 residues. The V end lost 6 bases, the J end lost 9 bases, and 29 bases lay between the germline ends. Germline CDR1 and CDR2: SNHLY and FYNNEI. Among the patients, aged 18 to 65, hyperthyroidism was newly diagnosed and had lasted under 2 months. 10 ml fresh peripheral blood yielded the PBMCs. The chain links TRBV2 to TRBJ1-1; a possible D gene is TRBD1 (5 bases). The clonotype was recovered from a man aged 50 to 60 with Graves' hyperthyroidism. Sample: blood. The CDR3 nucleotides are TGTGCCAGCAGAGAGCAAAGAGGGGCTTGGAGGGACTACCAAGCTTTCTTT. The encoded protein is CASREQRGAWRDYQAFF.